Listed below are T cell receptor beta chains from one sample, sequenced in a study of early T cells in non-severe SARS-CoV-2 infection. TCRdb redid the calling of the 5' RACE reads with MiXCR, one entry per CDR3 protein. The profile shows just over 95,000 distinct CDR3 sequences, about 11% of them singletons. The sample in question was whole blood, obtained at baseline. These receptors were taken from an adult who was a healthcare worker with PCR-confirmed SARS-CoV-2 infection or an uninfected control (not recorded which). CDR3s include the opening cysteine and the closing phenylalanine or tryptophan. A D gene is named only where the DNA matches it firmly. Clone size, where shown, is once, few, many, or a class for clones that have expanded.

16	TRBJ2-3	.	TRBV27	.	CASRGPSRGRTDTQYF	TGTGCCAGCAGGGGACCGTCCAGGGGAAGGACAGATACGCAGTATTTT
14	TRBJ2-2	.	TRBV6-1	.	CASSRAVNTGELFF	TGTGCCAGCTCCAGGGCGGTAAACACCGGGGAGCTGTTTTTT
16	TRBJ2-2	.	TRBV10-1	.	CASSESKVLGTGELFF	TGCGCCAGCAGTGAGTCGAAAGTATTGGGGACCGGGGAGCTGTTTTTT
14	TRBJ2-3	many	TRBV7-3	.	CASSPGTSTDTQYF	TGTGCCAGCAGCCCCGGGACAAGCACAGATACGCAGTATTTT
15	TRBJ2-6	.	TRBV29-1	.	CSVGGGSAGANVLTF	TGCAGCGTTGGGGGAGGAAGTGCTGGGGCCAACGTCCTGACTTTC
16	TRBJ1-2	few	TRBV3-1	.	CASSPAIGQSDYGYTF	TGTGCCAGCAGCCCCGCCATAGGACAGTCAGACTATGGCTACACCTTC
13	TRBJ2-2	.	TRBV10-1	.	CASRLGLTGELFF	TGCGCCAGCAGATTGGGGCTAACCGGGGAGCTGTTTTTT
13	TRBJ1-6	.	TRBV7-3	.	CASGRSDNSPLHF	TGTGCCAGCGGTAGAAGCGATAATTCACCCCTCCACTTT
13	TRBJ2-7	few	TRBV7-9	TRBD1	CASSGQGAYEQYF	TGTGCCAGCAGCGGACAGGGAGCCTACGAGCAGTACTTC
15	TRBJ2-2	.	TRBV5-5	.	CASSAFPQVTGELFF	TGTGCCAGCAGCGCCTTCCCCCAAGTCACCGGGGAGCTGTTTTTT
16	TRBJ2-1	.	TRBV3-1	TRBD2	CASSQDAGTSGSNEFF	TGTGCCAGCAGCCAAGACGCAGGGACTAGCGGGAGTAATGAGTTCTTC
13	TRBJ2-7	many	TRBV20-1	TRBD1	CSARPGGLGEQYF	TGCAGTGCTAGACCAGGGGGCTTGGGGGAGCAGTACTTC
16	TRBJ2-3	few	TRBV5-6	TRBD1	CASSLWDRAHTDTQYF	TGTGCCAGCAGCTTGTGGGACAGGGCCCACACAGATACGCAGTATTTT
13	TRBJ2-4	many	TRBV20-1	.	CSAPRERENIQYF	TGCAGTGCTCCCCGGGAGAGGGAGAACATTCAGTACTTC
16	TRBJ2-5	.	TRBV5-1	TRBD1	CASSLSPGQGMKTQYF	TGCGCCAGCAGCTTGTCCCCCGGACAGGGGATGAAGACCCAGTACTTC
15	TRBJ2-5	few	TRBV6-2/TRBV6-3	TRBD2	CASSSGDYFQETQYF	TGTGCCAGCAGCTCCGGGGACTACTTCCAAGAGACCCAGTACTTC
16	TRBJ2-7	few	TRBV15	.	CATSLRSYGASYEQYF	TGTGCCACCAGCCTGAGATCGTATGGGGCCTCCTACGAGCAGTACTTC
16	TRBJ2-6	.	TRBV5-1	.	CASSLRPLSGANVLTF	TGCGCCAGCAGCCTCCGACCGTTATCTGGGGCCAACGTCCTGACTTTC
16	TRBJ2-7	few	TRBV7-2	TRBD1	CASSLGDRGRAHEQYF	TGTGCCAGCAGCTTAGGGGACAGGGGGCGTGCCCACGAGCAGTACTTC
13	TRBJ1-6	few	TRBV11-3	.	CASSLDGESPLHF	TGTGCCAGCAGCTTAGATGGGGAATCACCCCTCCACTTT
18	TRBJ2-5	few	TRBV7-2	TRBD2	CASSPSVGGGGDQETQYF	TGTGCCAGCAGCCCGTCTGTCGGGGGCGGGGGGGACCAAGAGACCCAGTACTTC
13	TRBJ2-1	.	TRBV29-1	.	CSAAPLSRHEQFF	TGCAGCGCCGCCCCCCTTAGCAGGCATGAGCAGTTCTTC
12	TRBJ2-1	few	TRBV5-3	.	CARSLTRLKRLF	TGTGCCAGAAGCTTGACCCGCCTGAAGAGGCTCTTC
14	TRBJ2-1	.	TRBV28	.	CASSSPGQYNEQFF	TGTGCCAGCAGTTCCCCGGGCCAGTACAATGAGCAGTTCTTC
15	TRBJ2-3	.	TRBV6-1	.	CASSVTGNDPDTQYF	TGTGCCAGCAGTGTGACGGGCAATGATCCAGATACGCAGTATTTT
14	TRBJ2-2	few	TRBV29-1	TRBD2	CSARGGANTGELFF	TGCAGCGCACGCGGGGGAGCGAACACCGGGGAGCTGTTTTTT
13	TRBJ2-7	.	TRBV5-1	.	CASSRGTSYEQYF	TGCGCCAGCTCCCGGGGAACCTCCTACGAGCAGTACTTC
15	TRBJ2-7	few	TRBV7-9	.	CASSPPLRASYEQYF	TGTGCCAGCAGCCCCCCTTTGAGGGCATCATACGAGCAGTACTTC
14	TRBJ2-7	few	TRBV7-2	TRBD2	CASSVSGISYEQYF	TGTGCCAGCAGCGTTAGCGGGATAAGTTACGAGCAGTACTTC
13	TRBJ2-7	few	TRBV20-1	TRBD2	CSALLAGGPEQYF	TGCAGTGCCCTTCTAGCGGGAGGTCCCGAGCAGTACTTC
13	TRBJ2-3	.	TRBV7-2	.	CASSSSGRDTQYF	TGTGCCAGCAGCTCTTCGGGACGGGATACGCAGTATTTT
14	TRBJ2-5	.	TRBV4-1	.	CASSQVGAGETQYF	TGCGCCAGCAGCCAAGTTGGCGCGGGGGAGACCCAGTACTTC
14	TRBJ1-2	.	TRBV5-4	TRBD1	CASSLITGAYGYTF	TGTGCCAGCAGCTTGATAACAGGGGCCTATGGCTACACCTTC
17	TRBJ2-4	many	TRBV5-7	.	CASSPSRDGLAKNIQYF	TGTGCCAGCAGCCCAAGCCGGGACGGCCTAGCCAAAAACATTCAGTACTTC
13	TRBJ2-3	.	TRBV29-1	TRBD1	CSVSGTGADTQYF	TGCAGCGTTTCCGGGACAGGGGCAGATACGCAGTATTTT
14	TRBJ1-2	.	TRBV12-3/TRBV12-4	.	CASTPGGNGYGYTF	TGTGCCAGCACCCCTGGGGGCAACGGCTATGGCTACACCTTC
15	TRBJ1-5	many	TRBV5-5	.	CASSPSASRAQPQHF	TGTGCCAGCAGCCCCTCAGCCTCCCGGGCTCAGCCCCAGCATTTT
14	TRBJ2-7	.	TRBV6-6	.	CASRNEGESYEQYF	TGTGCCAGCAGGAACGAGGGAGAATCCTACGAGCAGTACTTC
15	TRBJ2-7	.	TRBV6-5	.	CASRLNSGTSYEQYF	TGTGCCAGCAGACTCAATAGCGGAACCAGCTACGAGCAGTACTTC
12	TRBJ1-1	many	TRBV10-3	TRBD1	CAIFPGQGAAFF	TGTGCCATCTTCCCAGGACAGGGGGCAGCTTTCTTT